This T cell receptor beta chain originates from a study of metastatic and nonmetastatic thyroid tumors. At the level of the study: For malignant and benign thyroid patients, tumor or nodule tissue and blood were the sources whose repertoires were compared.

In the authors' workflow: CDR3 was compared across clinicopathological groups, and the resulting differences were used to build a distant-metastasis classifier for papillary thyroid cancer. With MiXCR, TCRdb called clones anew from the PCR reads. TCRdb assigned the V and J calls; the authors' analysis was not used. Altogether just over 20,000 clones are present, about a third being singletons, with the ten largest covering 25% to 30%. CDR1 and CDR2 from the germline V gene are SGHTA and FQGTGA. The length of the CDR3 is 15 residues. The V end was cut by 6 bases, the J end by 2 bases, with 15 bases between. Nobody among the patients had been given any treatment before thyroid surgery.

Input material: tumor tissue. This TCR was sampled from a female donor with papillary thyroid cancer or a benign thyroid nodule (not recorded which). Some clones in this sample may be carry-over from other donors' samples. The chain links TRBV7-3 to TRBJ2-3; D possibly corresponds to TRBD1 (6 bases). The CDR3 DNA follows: TGTGCCAGCAGTGTGACGGGGACAAACACAGATACGCAGTATTTT. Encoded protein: CASSVTGTNTDTQYF.